The rows below give T cell receptor beta chains drawn from one sample of a study of T-cell memory formation after mild COVID-19. TCRdb used MiXCR to reprocess the 5' RACE reads, holding one entry per CDR3 protein. The profile shows roughly 160,000 distinct CDR3 sequences, 10% to 15% of them singletons. Source material: PBMCs or a T cell subset sorted from them (not recorded which). These receptors all stem from a young man who had mild COVID-19 (a few samples of this study predate the infection). Cell type and time point are not known. Both conserved end residues are part of each CDR3. Fields, in order: J gene, clone size, V gene, CDR3 protein. Part of the rows lack a size; the others show once, few, many or a class for expanded clones.

TRBJ1-6 | NA | TRBV6-5 | CASRSSNSPLHF
TRBJ2-3 | NA | TRBV5-4 | CASSTASGSTDTQYF
TRBJ2-7 | few | TRBV5-1 | CASSRQGGQTYEQYF
TRBJ1-5 | NA | TRBV6-2/TRBV6-3 | CASSRQGFNQPQHF
TRBJ2-7 | NA | TRBV3-1 | CASSQVNEQYF
TRBJ2-5 | few | TRBV10-1 | CASSESLGLGTQYF
TRBJ2-7 | NA | TRBV7-3 | CASSSRAGEQYF
TRBJ1-2 | few | TRBV9 | CASSVEGQTSNYGYTF
TRBJ1-6 | many | TRBV18 | CASQDRDNSPLHF
TRBJ1-1 | few | TRBV15 | CATSRGPGLAFF
TRBJ1-5 | few | TRBV20-1 | CSARDRASNQPQHF
TRBJ1-3 | few | TRBV24-1 | CATSRRGPGNTIYF
TRBJ2-3 | NA | TRBV6-1 | CASRSAGGGSDTQYF
TRBJ2-5 | NA | TRBV29-1 | CSVEGTVPKTQYF
TRBJ2-5 | few | TRBV12-3/TRBV12-4 | CASSPNGKETQYF
TRBJ2-3 | NA | TRBV11-2 | CASRRPGGTDTQYF
TRBJ2-3 | many | TRBV12-3/TRBV12-4 | CASTQGDTQYF
TRBJ1-6 | NA | TRBV7-9 | CDPLQLGNGSPLHF
TRBJ2-4 | few | TRBV2 | CASSETLVGLAKNIQYF
TRBJ1-2 | NA | TRBV7-2 | CASSLGGFRGPYGYTF
TRBJ2-2 | once | TRBV24-1 | CATSDAGQGAIGELFF
TRBJ1-6 | NA | TRBV7-8 | CASSLVGQGRNSPLHF
TRBJ2-4 | few | TRBV25-1 | CASSDPGTSGDPRYF
TRBJ2-6 | few | TRBV7-8 | CASSRTGAFSGANVLTF
TRBJ1-2 | few | TRBV6-2/TRBV6-3 | CASSYGGIYGYTF
TRBJ2-7 | few | TRBV5-1 | CASSPGTEAYEQYF
TRBJ1-5 | few | TRBV4-3 | CASSRELGSNQPQHF
TRBJ1-5 | few | TRBV18 | CASSPRQGARDQPQHF
TRBJ2-5 | NA | TRBV7-2 | CASSLVATIRETQYF
TRBJ2-5 | few | TRBV5-1 | CASRATSGSQETQYF
TRBJ2-6 | few | TRBV5-1 | CASRPGGGQSNSGANVLTF
TRBJ1-6 | NA | TRBV9 | CASSAGAGVDSPLHF
TRBJ2-5 | NA | TRBV18 | CASSDSNGETQYF
TRBJ2-2 | few | TRBV5-6 | CASSWGSAGTTGELFF
TRBJ2-5 | few | TRBV5-1 | CASSLGIQGPQETQYF
TRBJ1-1 | few | TRBV5-1 | CASSWGRADTEAFF
TRBJ1-2 | few | TRBV11-2 | CASSPAETYGYTF
TRBJ2-2 | NA | TRBV15 | CATSRDRDTGELFF
TRBJ2-3 | NA | TRBV4-3 | CASSQDWRGGDAQYF
TRBJ1-2 | NA | TRBV7-2 | CASSLLNPFGYGYTF
TRBJ2-3 | few | TRBV5-1 | CASSQISGGTDTQYF
TRBJ2-5 | many | TRBV4-3 | CASSQEVPVSNGGGETQYF
TRBJ2-5 | NA | TRBV5-1 | CASSLRGGALGETQYF
TRBJ2-3 | few | TRBV20-1 | CSANFDTDTQYF
TRBJ2-3 | few | TRBV5-1 | CASSSGRSPHTQYF
TRBJ2-2 | NA | TRBV9 | CASSGGTGGTGELFF
TRBJ1-5 | few | TRBV6-6 | CASRVTGAVQPQHF
TRBJ2-3 | few | TRBV28 | CASSTSAGATDTQYF
TRBJ2-3 | NA | TRBV5-1 | CASSIRVGTDTQYF
TRBJ1-1 | NA | TRBV18 | CASSSTGNTEAFF
TRBJ2-1 | NA | TRBV7-2 | CASRDIGTFGDEQFF
TRBJ2-6 | NA | TRBV7-8 | CASSALASSGANVLTF
TRBJ1-4 | NA | TRBV18 | CASSPDFARGEKLFF